Shown below are 24 T cell receptor beta chains from a single sample sequenced in a study of post-analysis software for immune sequencing data. For these TCRs, the target antigens are not known. Study-level points and caveats: In patients, TRBV5-6, TRBV5-1 and TRBV20-1 belonged to about five TRBV segments found more frequently than in controls.

Included in the TCR beta cDNA libraries were unique molecular identifiers. TCRdb re-derived calls from the PCR reads in MiXCR, one entry per CDR3 protein. The top ten clones hold less than 8% of a sample with roughly 400,000 distinct CDR3 sequences, 30% to 45% of them seen once. The material sequenced was blood. The receptors derive from a girl aged 2 to 9 with multiple sclerosis.

The V gene is TRBV6-2 or TRBV6-3, the J gene TRBJ1-1; 8 nucleotides agree with TRBD1. The CDR3 consists of 14 residues. Trimming at V came to 6 bases and at J to 4 bases, leaving 7 bases not matched to a gene. CDR1 MNHEY and CDR2 SVGEGT come from the germline V gene. The CDR3 loop reads CASRDRESVTEAFF. DNA for the CDR3: TGTGCCAGCAGGGACAGGGAGTCTGTCACTGAAGCTTTCTTT.

The chain couples TRBV7-2 to TRBJ2-3, with 8 bases fitting TRBD1. The V and J ends lost 1 base and 3 bases, in that order; junction bases with no gene match: 6. CDR3 length: 16 amino acids. Germline assignment: CDR1 SGHTA and CDR2 FQGNSA. The CDR3 reads CASSLVLDRVTDTQYF. The CDR3 coding sequence is TGTGCCAGCAGCTTAGTCTTGGACAGGGTAACAGATACGCAGTATTTT.

This clonotype was detected a few times. The rearrangement links TRBV7-2 to TRBJ2-7, with D possibly matching TRBD2 (6 bases). The CDR3 contains 18 residues. Trimming took 3 bases from V and 2 from J, leaving 23 bases between them. The germline V gene encodes CDR1 SGHTA and CDR2 FQGNSA. The CDR3 region is CASSFGVAALENPYEQYF. Written as DNA, the CDR3 is TGTGCCAGCAGCTTCGGCGTAGCGGCACTCGAGAACCCCTACGAGCAGTACTTC.

The table lists this clonotype with a few counts. This rearrangement joins TRBV12-3 or TRBV12-4 to TRBJ1-2; 9 bases line up with TRBD1. Germline trimming cut 6 bases from V and 4 bases from J; bases unmatched to any gene: 6. CDR3 length equals 14 residues. Written as DNA, the CDR3 is TGTGCCAGCAGCACCATGACAGGGGGCTATGGCTACACCTTC. This encodes CASSTMTGGYGYTF.

The chain employs TRBV27 and TRBJ2-1, with 11 nucleotides matching TRBD2. CDR3 length equals 16 residues. V was clipped by 5 bases and J by 4 bases; unmatched bases: 7. In germline, CDR1 is MNHEY, CDR2 SMNVEV (reference sequence). This CDR3 is CASSTISGGDYNEQFF. CDR3 DNA sequence: TGTGCCAGCAGTACAATTAGCGGGGGGGATTACAATGAGCAGTTCTTC.

This clonotype was detected only a few times. The chain is built from TRBV28 and TRBJ2-5; 10 nucleotides agree with TRBD1. The germline V gene encodes CDR1 MDHEN and CDR2 SYDVKM. This CDR3 is 14 amino acids long. With 9 bases clipped from V and 7 bases from J, the junction kept 11 bases outside the gene matches. This CDR3 reads CASFPATGGWTQYF. The CDR3, as DNA: TGTGCCAGTTTCCCCGCGACAGGGGGCTGGACCCAGTACTTC.

This clonotype occurred a few times. This chain joins TRBV5-1 and TRBJ1-2; D may be TRBD1 (6 bases). The length of the CDR3 is 14 residues. Germline V CDR1 and CDR2: SGHRS, YFSETQ. V gave up 7 bases and J gave up 6 bases, with 19 bases separating them. CDR3 coding DNA: TGCGCCAGCTCTATCCCCACAGGGAGGAATGGCTACACCTTC. Its translation is CASSIPTGRNGYTF.

The table lists this clonotype with a few counts. The chain couples TRBV3-1 to TRBJ2-7, with D perhaps TRBD2 (7 bases). The CDR3 sequence is 13 residues long. CDR1 is LGHDT, CDR2 YNNKEL, per germline (reference sequence). V was trimmed by 4 bases and J by 6 bases, leaving 13 bases between them. The CDR3: CASSLGGAREQYF. CDR3 DNA: TGTGCCAGCAGCCTAGGGGGGGCGCGCGAGCAGTACTTC.

V is TRBV7-2 and J is TRBJ2-1; 8 nucleotides line up with TRBD2. The germline V gene has CDR1 SGHTA and CDR2 FQGNSA. The V segment lost 2 bases and the J segment 5 bases; nucleotides outside the gene matches: 17. The CDR3 contains 19 residues. The CDR3 bases are TGTGCCAGCAGCTTAACGATCCGGAGAGCGGGGGCAGCCGACAATGAGCAGTTCTTC. This translates into CASSLTIRRAGAADNEQFF.

The count of this clonotype is one. The CDR3 DNA reads TGCAGTGCTAGTTACCCACCTCCTAGCGGGGGGCCACCAATCGGCACAGATACGCAGTATTTT. It specifies CSASYPPPSGGPPIGTDTQYF. The chain has TRBV20-1 and TRBJ2-3, with 11 bases aligning to TRBD2. The germline gives CDR1 DFQATT, CDR2 SNEGSKA (reference sequence). With 3 bases clipped from V and 1 base from J, the junction kept 21 bases outside the gene matches. The CDR3 covers 21 residues.

The rearrangement uses TRBV2 and TRBJ2-3; TRBD1 might be the D (5 bases). The V end lost 6 bases, the J end lost 3 bases, and 25 bases lay between the germline ends. Per the germline V gene, CDR1 is SNHLY and CDR2 is FYNNEI. This CDR3 spans 18 amino acids. The CDR3 is CASSLPPQRGLETDTQYF. In nucleotides, the CDR3 is TGTGCCAGCAGCCTACCTCCCCAAAGGGGTCTAGAGACAGATACGCAGTATTTT.

This clonotype showed up just once. The V gene is TRBV28, the J gene TRBJ2-5, with D unclear. V was cut by 5 bases and J by 2 bases, with 6 bases left in between. The CDR3 extends over 12 amino acids. Germline assignment: CDR1 MDHEN and CDR2 SYDVKM. CDR3 DNA: TGTGCCAGCAGTCAACTTCAAGAGACCCAGTACTTC. Its protein is CASSQLQETQYF.

The chain recombines TRBV4-3 with TRBJ2-2; D ambiguous. Germline V lookup: CDR1 LGHNA, CDR2 YSLEER. The CDR3 covers 15 residues. V was trimmed by 0 bases and J by 6 bases, leaving 11 bases between them. The CDR3 DNA follows: TGCGCCAGCAGCCAAGATTTGCAAATCGCCGGGGAGCTGTTTTTT. Its protein product is CASSQDLQIAGELFF.

The V gene is TRBV21-1, the J gene TRBJ2-5. TRBV21-1 is termed a pseudogene. This CDR3 has 17 amino acids. CDR3 sequence reads: CASFDRKPNRYQETQYF. CDR3 in DNA: TGTGCCAGCTTCGACCGAAAGCCCAACCGGTACCAAGAGACCCAGTACTTC.

This rearrangement joins TRBV24-1 to TRBJ2-5; TRBD1 is a possible D gene (5 bases). CDR3 length: 16 amino acids. Trimming left V 3 bases short and J 2 bases short, with 15 bases between. In germline, CDR1 is KGHDR, CDR2 SFDVKD. CDR3 residues: CATSDPSPGPQETQYF. The CDR3 coding sequence is TGTGCCACCAGTGATCCATCTCCAGGGCCGCAAGAGACCCAGTACTTC.

The J gene is TRBJ2-1, the V gene TRBV30; weak D call: TRBD2 (6 bases). V lost 5 bases to trimming and J lost 9 bases, with 14 bases between them. The germline gives CDR1 GTSNPN, CDR2 SVGIG (reference sequence). CDR3 length equals 12 residues. The DNA of the CDR3 is TGTGCCTGGCTAGGAGGGGTGAGTGAGCAGTTCTTC. It codes for CAWLGGVSEQFF.

This clonotype came up a few times. The rearrangement links TRBV25-1 to TRBJ2-4, with TRBD2 matching over 16 bases. This CDR3 comprises 18 residues. Unmatched junction bases numbered 6, after V lost 7 bases and J lost 0 bases. Germline CDR1 MGHDK, CDR2 SYGVNS. CDR3 DNA: TGTGCCAGCACGCCCGGGACTAGCGGGGGGGTAGCCAAAAACATTCAGTACTTC. Its protein product is CASTPGTSGGVAKNIQYF.

The J gene is TRBJ2-5, the V gene TRBV9, with D possibly TRBD2 on 6 matching bases. The CDR3 is made up of 16 amino acids. The germline gives CDR1 SGDLS, CDR2 YYNGEE. Trimming left V 0 bases short and J 5 bases short, with 17 bases between. CDR3 loop: CASSVGGGTTLETQYF. The CDR3 nucleotides are TGTGCCAGCAGCGTAGGTGGGGGGACGACTTTGGAGACCCAGTACTTC.

This chain connects TRBV20-1 to TRBJ2-7, with 13 positions matching TRBD2. The J call may be in error: the DNA end matches TRBJ2-4 better. The CDR3 consists of 19 residues. Germline V gene data show CDR1 as DFQATT and CDR2 as SNEGSKA (reference sequence). CDR3 bases: TGCAGTGCTAGCGGGACTAGCGGGGCCATCTTCCTAGCCAAAAACATTCAGTACTTC. Protein: CSASGTSGAIFLAKNIQYF.

V is TRBV29-1 and J is TRBJ2-1; D possibly corresponds to TRBD1 (5 bases). This CDR3 is 14 amino acids long. Trimming removed 3 bases at V and 10 bases at J, with 19 bases between. Germline values: CDR1 SQVTM, CDR2 ANQGSEA. CDR3 nucleotide sequence: TGCAGCGTTGAGGACATATCTTCAGGGAAGGAGCAGTTCTTC. Its protein product is CSVEDISSGKEQFF.

This clonotype was counted a few times. The V call is TRBV20-1, the J call TRBJ2-3; 9 nucleotides align to TRBD1. The CDR3 length is 14 residues. The V gene end was trimmed by 5 bases and the J gene end by 4 bases; junction bases not matched to a gene: 7. CDR1 and CDR2 (germline): DFQATT, SNEGSKA (reference sequence). The CDR3 nucleotides are TGCAGTGCTTTTGGGACAGGGTCGGCAGATACGCAGTATTTT. It translates to CSAFGTGSADTQYF.

This rearrangement joins TRBV9 to TRBJ2-2, with D perhaps TRBD1 (6 bases). Germline assignment: CDR1 SGDLS and CDR2 YYNGEE. This CDR3 comprises 16 residues. V lost 4 bases, J lost 1 base, and 14 bases lay in between. The CDR3 loop is CASSPRQAGNTGELFF. The CDR3 DNA reads TGTGCCAGCAGCCCAAGACAGGCGGGGAACACCGGGGAGCTGTTTTTT.

This clonotype was counted between two and nine times. This sequence joins TRBV5-1 and TRBJ1-5; the D gene is possibly TRBD1 (6 bases). CDR3 size: 15 residues. V was clipped by 4 bases and J by 2 bases, with 13 bases between them. Germline V CDR1 and CDR2: SGHRS, YFSETQ. DNA of the CDR3: TGCGCCAGCAGCCAAACAGGGTTCGGCAATCAGCCCCAGCATTTT. It encodes CASSQTGFGNQPQHF.

The CDR3 coding sequence is TGTGCCAGCAGCCAAGCAGGGGGCGAGCAGTACTTC. This codes for CASSQAGGEQYF. This sequence joins TRBV3-1 and TRBJ2-5; 7 nucleotides align to TRBD1. The DNA matches TRBJ2-7 better at its end, which makes the J call doubtful. The CDR3 consists of 12 residues. Germline CDR1 LGHDT, CDR2 YNNKEL (reference sequence).